This T cell receptor (beta chain) was profiled in a study of T cells expressing NK-cell markers (dated by TCRdb to 2019 to 2021). At the level of the whole study: Three sorted T-cell subsets (CD3+CD56+NKG2C+, CD3+CD56+NKG2C- and CD3+CD56-NKG2C+) from seven to nine donors had their TCR beta-chain repertoires profiled. Seven of the eight sequenced donors were HCMV-seropositive and one was HCMV-seronegative. All eight donors whose samples were sequenced were randomly selected healthy volunteers, three of them men and five women. Sequencing of the libraries produced 2 x 150 bp reads on Illumina HiSeq 2000/2500, MiSeq or NextSeq.

The run used an Illumina HiSeq 2000. TCR beta cDNA libraries were made by 5'RACE template switching that added a universal primer site and unique molecular identifiers. cDNA synthesis was primed from the TCR beta constant segment, followed by two successive PCR amplification steps. The study's processing was this. MIGEC was used to demultiplex reads and group reads by UMI, and MiTCR was used to assemble and quantify clonotypes. To remove erroneous sequences, TCR cDNA sequences were retained only when supported by two or more reads. The tcR package was used for downstream repertoire analysis, and clonotypes were matched between fractions using CDR3 nucleotide sequence together with V segment. VDJmatch was used to annotate antigen specificity against VDJdb, with one amino acid substitution in CDR3 permitted. Following TCRdb reprocessing, every CDR3 protein sequence forms one entry, and DNA is not provided. TCRdb, rather than the study authors, made the V and J calls. The sample's records list 550,000 to 600,000 distinct CDR3 sequences. Around 3.3% of the sample is in the top ten clones.

A word on this clonotype: What this receptor recognizes is not known.

To determine HCMV serostatus, a commercial ELISA kit was used to detect HCMV-specific IgG in serum. Peripheral blood mononuclear cells were isolated from blood by Ficoll density gradient centrifugation. The germline V gene gives CDR1 as MNHEY and CDR2 as SVGAGI. The CDR3 has 16 amino acids, counting the end cysteine and phenylalanine. No nucleotide data were recorded. Findings and caveats that apply to the study as a whole: Those dominant clonotypes were again the most abundant among CD3+CD56-NKG2C+ cells in a few donors, at roughly 25-65%. In more than five donors, the dominant CD3+CD56+NKG2C+ clonotypes were found to rank among the top 10 CD8+ clonotypes and to make up roughly 1.0-7.0% of CD8+ T cells. It remained unclear whether the expanded NKG2C-expressing T cell clones were specific for HCMV antigens.

Recombination joined TRBV6-5 with TRBJ1-3; TCRdb picks TRBD1, but there is no DNA to check that call. Sequencing was performed on blood T cells: a sorted CD56 or NKG2C T cell subset, CD4+ or CD8+ T cells, or bulk PBMC T cells (not recorded which). This clonotype was sampled from a man aged 18 to 30 in good health. Donor details come from another sample of the same person, matched by shared clones. The CDR3 here reads CASSLGTPVFGNTIYF.